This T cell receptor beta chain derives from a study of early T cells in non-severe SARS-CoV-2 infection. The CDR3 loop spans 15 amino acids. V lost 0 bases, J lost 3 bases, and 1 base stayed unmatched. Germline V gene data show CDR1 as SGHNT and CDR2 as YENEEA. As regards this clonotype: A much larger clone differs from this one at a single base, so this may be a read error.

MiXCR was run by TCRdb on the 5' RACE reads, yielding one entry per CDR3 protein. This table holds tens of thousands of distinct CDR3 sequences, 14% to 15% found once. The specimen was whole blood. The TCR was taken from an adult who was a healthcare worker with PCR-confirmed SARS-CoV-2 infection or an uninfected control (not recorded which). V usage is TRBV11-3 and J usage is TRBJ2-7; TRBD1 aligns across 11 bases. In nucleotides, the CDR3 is TGTGCCAGCAGCTTAGAAGGGACAGGGGGCTACGAGCAGTACTTC. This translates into CASSLEGTGGYEQYF.